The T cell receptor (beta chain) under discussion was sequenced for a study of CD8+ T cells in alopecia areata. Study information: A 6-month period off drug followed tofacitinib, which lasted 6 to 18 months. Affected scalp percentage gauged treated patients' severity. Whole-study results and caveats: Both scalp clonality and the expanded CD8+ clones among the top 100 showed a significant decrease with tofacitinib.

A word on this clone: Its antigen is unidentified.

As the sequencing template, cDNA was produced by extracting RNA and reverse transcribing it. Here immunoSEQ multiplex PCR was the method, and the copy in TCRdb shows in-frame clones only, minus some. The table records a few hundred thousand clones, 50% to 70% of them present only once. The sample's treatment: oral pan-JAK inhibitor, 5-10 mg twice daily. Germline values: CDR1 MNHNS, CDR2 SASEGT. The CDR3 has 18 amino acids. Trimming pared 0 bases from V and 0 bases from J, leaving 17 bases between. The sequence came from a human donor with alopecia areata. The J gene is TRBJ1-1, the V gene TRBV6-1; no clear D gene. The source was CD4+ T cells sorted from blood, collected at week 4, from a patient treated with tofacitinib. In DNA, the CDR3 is TGTGCCAGCAGTGAAGCGCTGTTGGTGACAAGATTGAACACTGAAGCTTTCTTT. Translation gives CASSEALLVTRLNTEAFF.